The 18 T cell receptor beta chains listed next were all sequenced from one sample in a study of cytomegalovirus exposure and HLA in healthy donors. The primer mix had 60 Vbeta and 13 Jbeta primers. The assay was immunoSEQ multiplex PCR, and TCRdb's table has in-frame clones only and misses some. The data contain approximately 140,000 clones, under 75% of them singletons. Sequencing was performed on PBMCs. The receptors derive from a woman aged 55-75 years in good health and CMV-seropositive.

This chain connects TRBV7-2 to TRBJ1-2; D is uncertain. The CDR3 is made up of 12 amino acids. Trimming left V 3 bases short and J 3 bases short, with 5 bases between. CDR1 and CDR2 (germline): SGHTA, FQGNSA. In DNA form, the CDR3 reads TGTGCCAGCAGCTTCGGAGACTATGGCTACACCTTC. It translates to CASSFGDYGYTF.

CDR3 sequence (DNA): TGCGCCAGCAGCCGGGGACTAGCGGGAACGTCGGATACGCAGTATTTT. It encodes CASSRGLAGTSDTQYF. The rearrangement links TRBV5-1 to TRBJ2-3, with 13 bases matching TRBD2. The CDR3 extends over 16 amino acids. Germline assignment: CDR1 SGHRS and CDR2 YFSETQ. The V gene end was trimmed by 4 bases and the J gene end by 6 bases; junction bases not matched to a gene: 8. Together with reference TRBV5-1 and TRBJ2-3, the CDR3 gives the full variable domain: KAGVTQTPRYLIKTRGQQVTLSCSPISGHRSVSWYQQTPGQGLQFLFEYFSETQRNKGNFPGRFSGRQFSNSRSEMNVSTLELGDSALYLCASSRGLAGTSDTQYFGPGTRLTVL.

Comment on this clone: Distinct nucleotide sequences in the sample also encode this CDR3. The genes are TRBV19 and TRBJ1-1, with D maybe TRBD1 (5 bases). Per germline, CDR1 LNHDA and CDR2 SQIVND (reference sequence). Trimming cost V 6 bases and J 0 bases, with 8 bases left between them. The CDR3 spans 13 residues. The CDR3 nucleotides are TGTGCCAGTAGCACAGGTTTGAACACTGAAGCTTTCTTT. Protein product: CASSTGLNTEAFF.

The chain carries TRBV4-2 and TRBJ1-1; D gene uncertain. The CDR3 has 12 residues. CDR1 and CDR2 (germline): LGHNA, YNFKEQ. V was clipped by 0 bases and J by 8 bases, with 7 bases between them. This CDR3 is CASSQDTGEAFF. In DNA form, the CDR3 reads TGTGCCAGCAGCCAAGATACGGGAGAAGCTTTCTTT.

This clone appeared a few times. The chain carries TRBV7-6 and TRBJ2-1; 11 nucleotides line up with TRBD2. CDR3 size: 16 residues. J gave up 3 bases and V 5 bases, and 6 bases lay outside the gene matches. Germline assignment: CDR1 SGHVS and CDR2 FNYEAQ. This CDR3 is CASSQRGLADYNEQFF. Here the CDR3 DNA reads TGTGCCAGCAGCCAGAGGGGACTAGCGGACTACAATGAGCAGTTCTTC.

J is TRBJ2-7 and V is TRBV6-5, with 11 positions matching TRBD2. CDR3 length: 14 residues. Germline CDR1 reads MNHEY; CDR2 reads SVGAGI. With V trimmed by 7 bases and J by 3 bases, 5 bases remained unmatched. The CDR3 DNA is TGTGCCAGCACCAGACTAGCGGGAAACTACGAGCAGTACTTC. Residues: CASTRLAGNYEQYF.

The CDR3 region is CASSSKRHRRYYEQYF. The CDR3 DNA is TGCGCCAGCAGTTCCAAGAGGCACAGGAGATACTACGAGCAGTACTTC. The rearrangement joins TRBV10-1 to TRBJ2-7, with D possibly matching TRBD1 (5 bases). Between the trimmed V and J ends, which lost 5 bases and 3 bases, there was a span of 20 bases. This CDR3 comprises 16 residues. Germline assignment: CDR1 WNHNN and CDR2 SYGVQD (reference sequence).

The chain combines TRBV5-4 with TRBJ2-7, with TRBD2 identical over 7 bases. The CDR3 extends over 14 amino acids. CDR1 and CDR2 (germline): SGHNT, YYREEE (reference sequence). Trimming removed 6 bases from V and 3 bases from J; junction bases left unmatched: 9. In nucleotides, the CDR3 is TGTGCCAGCACCTCTGCGGGAGAAAACTACGAGCAGTACTTC. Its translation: CASTSAGENYEQYF. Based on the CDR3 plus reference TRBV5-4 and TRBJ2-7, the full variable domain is ETGVTQSPTHLIKTRGQQVTLRCSSQSGHNTVSWYQQALGQGPQFIFQYYREEENGRGNFPPRFSGLQFPNYSSELNVNALELDDSALYLCASTSAGENYEQYFGPGTRLTVT.

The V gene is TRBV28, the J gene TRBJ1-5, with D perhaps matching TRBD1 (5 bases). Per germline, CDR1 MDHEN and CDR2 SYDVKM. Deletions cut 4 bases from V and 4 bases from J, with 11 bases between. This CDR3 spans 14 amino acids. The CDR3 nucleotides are TGTGCCAGCAGTTCGCAGGGTAGGAATCAGCCCCAGCATTTT. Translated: CASSSQGRNQPQHF.

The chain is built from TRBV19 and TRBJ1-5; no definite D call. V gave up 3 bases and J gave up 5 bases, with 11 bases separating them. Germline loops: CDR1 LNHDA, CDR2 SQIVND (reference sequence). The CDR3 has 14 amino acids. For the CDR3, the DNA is TGTGCCAGTAGTATTAAGTGGAGAGATCAGCCCCAGCATTTT. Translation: CASSIKWRDQPQHF.

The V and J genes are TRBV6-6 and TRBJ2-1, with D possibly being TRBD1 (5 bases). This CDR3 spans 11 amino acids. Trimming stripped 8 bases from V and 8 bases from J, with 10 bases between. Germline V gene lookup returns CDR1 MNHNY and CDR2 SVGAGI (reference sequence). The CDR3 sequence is CASLMGHEQFF. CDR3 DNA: TGTGCCAGCCTCATGGGGCATGAGCAGTTCTTC.

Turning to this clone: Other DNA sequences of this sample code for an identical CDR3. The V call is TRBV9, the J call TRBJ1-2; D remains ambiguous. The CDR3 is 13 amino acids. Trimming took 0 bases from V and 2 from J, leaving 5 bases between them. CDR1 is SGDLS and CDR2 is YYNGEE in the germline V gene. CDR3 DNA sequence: TGTGCCAGCAGCGTAGACAGAAACTATGGCTACACCTTC. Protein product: CASSVDRNYGYTF.

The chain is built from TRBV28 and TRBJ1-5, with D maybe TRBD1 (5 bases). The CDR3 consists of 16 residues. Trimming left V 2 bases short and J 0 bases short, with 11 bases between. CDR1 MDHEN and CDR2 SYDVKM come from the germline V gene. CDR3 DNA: TGTGCCAGCAGTTTAGGTTGGGGCTATAGCAATCAGCCCCAGCATTTT. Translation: CASSLGWGYSNQPQHF.

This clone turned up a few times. The CDR3 DNA sequence: TGTGCCAGCAGCCAAGGACTAGCGGGCACCTACGAGCAGTACTTC. Protein product: CASSQGLAGTYEQYF. The V and J genes are TRBV4-2 and TRBJ2-7; TRBD2 agrees at 10 bases. The V gene's germline CDR1 is LGHNA and CDR2 YNFKEQ. The CDR3 consists of 15 residues. J lost 2 bases, V lost 1 base, and 2 bases had no gene match.

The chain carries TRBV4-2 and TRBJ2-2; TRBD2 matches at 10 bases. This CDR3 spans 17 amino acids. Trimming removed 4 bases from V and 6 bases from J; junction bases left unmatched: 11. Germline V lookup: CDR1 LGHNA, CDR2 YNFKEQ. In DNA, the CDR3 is TGTGCCAGCAGCCCCCTTCCTTCTAGCGGGAGTCCCGGGGAGCTGTTTTTT. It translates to CASSPLPSSGSPGELFF.

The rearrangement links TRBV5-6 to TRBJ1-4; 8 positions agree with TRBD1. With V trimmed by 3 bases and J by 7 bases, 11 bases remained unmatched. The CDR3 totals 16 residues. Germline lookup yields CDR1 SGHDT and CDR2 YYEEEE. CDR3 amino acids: CASSYITDRVGEKLFF. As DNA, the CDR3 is TGTGCCAGCAGCTATATAACGGACAGGGTTGGTGAAAAACTGTTTTTT.

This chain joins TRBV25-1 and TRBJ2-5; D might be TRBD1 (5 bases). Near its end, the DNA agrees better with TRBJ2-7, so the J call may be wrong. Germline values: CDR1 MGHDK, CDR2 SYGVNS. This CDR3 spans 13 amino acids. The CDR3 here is CASSKTVNYEQYF. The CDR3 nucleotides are TGTGCCAGCAGTAAGACAGTGAACTACGAGCAGTACTTC.

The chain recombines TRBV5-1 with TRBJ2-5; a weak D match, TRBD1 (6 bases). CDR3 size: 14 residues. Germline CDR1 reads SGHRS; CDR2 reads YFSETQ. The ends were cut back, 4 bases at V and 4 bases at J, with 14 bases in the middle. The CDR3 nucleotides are TGCGCCAGCAGCGCCGTGGGGGCGGCAGAGACCCAGTACTTC. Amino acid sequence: CASSAVGAAETQYF.